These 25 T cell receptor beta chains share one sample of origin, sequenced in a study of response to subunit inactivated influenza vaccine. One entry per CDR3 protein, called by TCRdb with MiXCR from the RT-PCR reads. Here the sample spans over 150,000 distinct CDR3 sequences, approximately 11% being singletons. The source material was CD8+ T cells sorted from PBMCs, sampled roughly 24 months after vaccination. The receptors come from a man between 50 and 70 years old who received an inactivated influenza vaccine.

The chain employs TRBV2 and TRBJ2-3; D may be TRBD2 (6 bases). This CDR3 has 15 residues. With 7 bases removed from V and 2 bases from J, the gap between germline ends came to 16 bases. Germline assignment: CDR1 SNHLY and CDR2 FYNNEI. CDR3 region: CASKGPSAPTDTQYF. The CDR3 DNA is TGTGCCAGCAAAGGCCCTAGCGCACCCACAGATACGCAGTATTTT.

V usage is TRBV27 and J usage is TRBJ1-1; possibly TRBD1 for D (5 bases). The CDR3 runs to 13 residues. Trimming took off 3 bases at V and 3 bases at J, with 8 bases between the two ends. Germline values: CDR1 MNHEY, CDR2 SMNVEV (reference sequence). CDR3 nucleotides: TGTGCCAGCAGTTTGGGGGAGCACACTGAAGCTTTCTTT. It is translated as CASSLGEHTEAFF.

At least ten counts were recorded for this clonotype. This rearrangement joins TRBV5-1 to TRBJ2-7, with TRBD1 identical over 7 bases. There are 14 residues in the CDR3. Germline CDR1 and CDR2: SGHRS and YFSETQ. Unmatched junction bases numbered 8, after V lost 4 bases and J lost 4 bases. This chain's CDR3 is CASSQSQGWYEQYF. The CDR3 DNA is TGCGCCAGCAGCCAATCACAGGGGTGGTACGAGCAGTACTTC.

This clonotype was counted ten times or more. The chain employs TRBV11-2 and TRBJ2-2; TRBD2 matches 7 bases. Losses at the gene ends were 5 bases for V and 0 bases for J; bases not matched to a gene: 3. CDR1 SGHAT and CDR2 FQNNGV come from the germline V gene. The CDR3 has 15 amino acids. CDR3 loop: CASSLGLTNTGELFF. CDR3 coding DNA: TGTGCCAGCAGCCTGGGACTAACGAACACCGGGGAGCTGTTTTTT.

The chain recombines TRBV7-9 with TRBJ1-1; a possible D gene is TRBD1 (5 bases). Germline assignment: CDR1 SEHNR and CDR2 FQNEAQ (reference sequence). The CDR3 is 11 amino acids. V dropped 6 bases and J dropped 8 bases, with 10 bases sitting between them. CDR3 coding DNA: TGTGCCAGCAGATTGGGGGGGGAAGCTTTCTTT. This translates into CASRLGGEAFF.

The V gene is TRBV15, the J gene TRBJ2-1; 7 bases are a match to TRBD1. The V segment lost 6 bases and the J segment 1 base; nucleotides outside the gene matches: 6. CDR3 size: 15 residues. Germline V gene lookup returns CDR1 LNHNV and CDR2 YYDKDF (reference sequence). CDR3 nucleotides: TGTGCCACCAGATCTACAGGGGTGTCCTACAATGAGCAGTTCTTC. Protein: CATRSTGVSYNEQFF.

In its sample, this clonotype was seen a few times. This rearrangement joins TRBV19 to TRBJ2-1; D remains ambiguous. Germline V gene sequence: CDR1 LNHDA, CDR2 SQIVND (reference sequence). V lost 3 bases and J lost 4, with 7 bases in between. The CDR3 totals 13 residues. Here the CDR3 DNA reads TGTGCCAGTAGTATTATGCCTTACAATGAGCAGTTCTTC. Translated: CASSIMPYNEQFF.

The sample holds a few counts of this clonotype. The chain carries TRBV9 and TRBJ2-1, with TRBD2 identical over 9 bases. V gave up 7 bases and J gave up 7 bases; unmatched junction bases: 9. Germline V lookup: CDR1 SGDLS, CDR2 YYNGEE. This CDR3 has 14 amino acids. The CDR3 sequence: CASAGGGARNEQFF. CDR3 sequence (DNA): TGTGCCAGCGCTGGCGGGGGGGCGAGGAATGAGCAGTTCTTC.

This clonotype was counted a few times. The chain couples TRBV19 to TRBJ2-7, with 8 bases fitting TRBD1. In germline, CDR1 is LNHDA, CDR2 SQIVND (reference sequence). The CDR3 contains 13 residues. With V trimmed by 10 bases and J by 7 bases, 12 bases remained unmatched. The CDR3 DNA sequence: TGTGCCACTGGACAGGGTGCTGTGTCTGAGCAGTACTTC. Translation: CATGQGAVSEQYF.

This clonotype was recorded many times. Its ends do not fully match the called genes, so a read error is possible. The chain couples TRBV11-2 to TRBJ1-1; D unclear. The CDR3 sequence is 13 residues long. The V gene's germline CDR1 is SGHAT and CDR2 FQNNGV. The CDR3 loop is CASSLGRNTEAFF. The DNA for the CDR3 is TGCGCCAGCAGCCTCGGACGGAACACTGAAGCTTTCTTT.

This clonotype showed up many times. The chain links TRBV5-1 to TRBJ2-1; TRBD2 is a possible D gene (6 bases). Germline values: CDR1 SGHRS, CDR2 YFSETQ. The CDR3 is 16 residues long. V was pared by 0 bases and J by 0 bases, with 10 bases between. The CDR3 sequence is CASSLAAGSSYNEQFF. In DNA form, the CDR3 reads TGCGCCAGCAGCTTGGCCGCGGGGAGCTCCTACAATGAGCAGTTCTTC.

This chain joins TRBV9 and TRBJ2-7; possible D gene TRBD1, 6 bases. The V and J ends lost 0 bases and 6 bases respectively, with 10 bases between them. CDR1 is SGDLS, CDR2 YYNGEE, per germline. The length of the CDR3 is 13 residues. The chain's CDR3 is CASSVEGDAEQYF. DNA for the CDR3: TGTGCCAGCAGCGTAGAGGGGGACGCCGAGCAGTACTTC.

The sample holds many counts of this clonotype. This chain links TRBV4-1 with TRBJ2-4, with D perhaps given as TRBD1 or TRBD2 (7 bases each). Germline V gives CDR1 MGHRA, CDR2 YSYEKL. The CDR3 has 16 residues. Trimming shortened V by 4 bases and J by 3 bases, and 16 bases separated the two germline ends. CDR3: CASSPGGRGGKNIQYF. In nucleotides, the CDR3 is TGCGCCAGCAGCCCCGGGGGCAGGGGGGGCAAAAACATTCAGTACTTC.

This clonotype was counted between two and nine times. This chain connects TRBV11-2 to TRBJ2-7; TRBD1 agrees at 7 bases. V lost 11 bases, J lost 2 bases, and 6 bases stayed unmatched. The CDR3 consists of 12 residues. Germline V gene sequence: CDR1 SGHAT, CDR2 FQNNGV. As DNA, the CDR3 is TGTGCCTGGCGACAGGGACCCTACGAGCAGTACTTC. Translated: CAWRQGPYEQYF.

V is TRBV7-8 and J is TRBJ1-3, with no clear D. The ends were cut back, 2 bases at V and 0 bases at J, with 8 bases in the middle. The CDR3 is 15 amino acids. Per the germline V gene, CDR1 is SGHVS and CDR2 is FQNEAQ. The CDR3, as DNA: TGTGCCAGCAGCTTAAGTCCCCGCTCTGGAAACACCATATATTTT. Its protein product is CASSLSPRSGNTIYF.

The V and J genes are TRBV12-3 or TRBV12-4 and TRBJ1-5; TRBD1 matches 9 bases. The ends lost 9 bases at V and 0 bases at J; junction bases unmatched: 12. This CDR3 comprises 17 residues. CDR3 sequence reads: CASLRGQGPYSNQPQHF. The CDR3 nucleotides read TGTGCCAGTTTGCGGGGACAGGGACCCTATAGCAATCAGCCCCAGCATTTT.

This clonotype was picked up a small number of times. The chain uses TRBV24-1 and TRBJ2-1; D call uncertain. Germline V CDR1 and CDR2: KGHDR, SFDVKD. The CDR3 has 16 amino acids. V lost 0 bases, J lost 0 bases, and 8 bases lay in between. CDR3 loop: CATSDLGEGSYNEQFF. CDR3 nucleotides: TGTGCCACCAGTGATTTGGGGGAAGGCTCCTACAATGAGCAGTTCTTC.

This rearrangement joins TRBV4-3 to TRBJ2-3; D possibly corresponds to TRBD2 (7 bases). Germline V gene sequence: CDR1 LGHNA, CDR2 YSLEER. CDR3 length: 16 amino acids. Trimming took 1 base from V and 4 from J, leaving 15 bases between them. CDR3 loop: CASSQVTGGGADTQYF. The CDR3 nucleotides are TGCGCCAGCAGCCAAGTAACGGGGGGCGGTGCAGATACGCAGTATTTT.

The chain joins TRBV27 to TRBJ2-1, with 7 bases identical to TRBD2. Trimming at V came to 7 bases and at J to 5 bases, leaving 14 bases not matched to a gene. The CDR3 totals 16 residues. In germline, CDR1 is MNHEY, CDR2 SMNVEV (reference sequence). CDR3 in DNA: TGTGCCAGCATTTCACCCAGACTAGCTCTCGACAATGAGCAGTTCTTC. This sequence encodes CASISPRLALDNEQFF.

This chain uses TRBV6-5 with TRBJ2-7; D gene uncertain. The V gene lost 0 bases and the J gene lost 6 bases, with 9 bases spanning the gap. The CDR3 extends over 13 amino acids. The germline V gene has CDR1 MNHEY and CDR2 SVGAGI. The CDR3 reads CASSYSTPGEQYF. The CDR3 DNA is TGTGCCAGCAGTTACTCGACCCCCGGCGAGCAGTACTTC.

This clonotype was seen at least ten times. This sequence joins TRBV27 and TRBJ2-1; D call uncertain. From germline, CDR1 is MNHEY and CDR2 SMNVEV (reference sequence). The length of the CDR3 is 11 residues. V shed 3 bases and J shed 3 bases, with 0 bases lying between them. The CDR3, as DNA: TGTGCCAGCAGTTTCTACAATGAGCAGTTCTTC. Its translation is CASSFYNEQFF.

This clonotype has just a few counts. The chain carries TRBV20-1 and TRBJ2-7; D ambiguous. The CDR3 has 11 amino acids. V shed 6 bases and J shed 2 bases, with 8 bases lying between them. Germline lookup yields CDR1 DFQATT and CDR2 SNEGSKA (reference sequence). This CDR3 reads CSASWPYEQYF. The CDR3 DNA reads TGCAGTGCCTCCTGGCCCTACGAGCAGTACTTC.

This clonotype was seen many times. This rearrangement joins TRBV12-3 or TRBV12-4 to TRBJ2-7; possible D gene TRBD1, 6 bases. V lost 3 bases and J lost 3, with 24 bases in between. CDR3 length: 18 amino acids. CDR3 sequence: CASSLGSGVPQGYYEQYF. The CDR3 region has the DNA TGTGCCAGCAGTTTGGGCTCAGGGGTACCCCAAGGCTACTACGAGCAGTACTTC.

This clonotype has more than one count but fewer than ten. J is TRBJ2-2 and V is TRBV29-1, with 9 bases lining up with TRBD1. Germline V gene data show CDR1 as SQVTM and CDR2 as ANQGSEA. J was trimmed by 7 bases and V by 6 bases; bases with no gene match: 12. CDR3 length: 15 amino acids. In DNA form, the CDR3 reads TGCAGCGTACAACTCCGGGACAGGGATATCGGGGAGCTGTTTTTT. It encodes CSVQLRDRDIGELFF.

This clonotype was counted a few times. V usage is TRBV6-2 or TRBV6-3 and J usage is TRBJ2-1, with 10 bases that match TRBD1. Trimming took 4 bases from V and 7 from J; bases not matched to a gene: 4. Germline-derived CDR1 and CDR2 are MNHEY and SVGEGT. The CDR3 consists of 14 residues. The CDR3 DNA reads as TGTGCCAGCAGTTTGTGGACAGGGGGTAATGAGCAGTTCTTC. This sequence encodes CASSLWTGGNEQFF.